This TCR beta chain emerged from a study of T cells in Graves' hyperthyroidism and ophthalmopathy. General study findings and limits: Blood shared most expanded thyroid clonotypes above 0.001.

Thyroid ultrasound, orbital computed tomography, clinical symptoms, and serum thyroxine and TRAb underpinned diagnoses. This clonotype was observed many times. Its antigen is unknown. Amplification of TCR beta CDR3 regions was performed using RNA transcripts as template. The TCR CDR3 first-round RT-PCR relied on the HTBI primer set. TCRdb processed the multiplex PCR reads anew with MiXCR; each CDR3 protein has one entry. The table shows about 380,000 distinct CDR3 sequences, with about 13% occurring only once. The sequence came from a man aged 25 to 40 with Graves' hyperthyroidism that later progressed to Graves' ophthalmopathy. The specimen was blood.

The CDR3 here is CASSLGQNMNTEAFF. CDR3 nucleotide sequence: TGTGCCAGCAGTTTGGGACAGAACATGAACACTGAAGCTTTCTTT. The chain is built from TRBV28 and TRBJ1-1, with 7 bases lining up with TRBD1. Losses at the gene ends were 3 bases for V and 0 bases for J; bases not matched to a gene: 4. The CDR3 covers 15 residues. Germline-derived CDR1 and CDR2 are MDHEN and SYDVKM.